This T cell receptor beta chain was observed in a study of cytomegalovirus exposure and HLA in healthy donors. Study-wide results and caveats: A few chains linked to CMV were shown in vitro to be specific for CMV antigens. According to an earlier analysis, most TCR beta V segments yielded productive rearrangements about 90% or about 30% of the time. A later examination showed that TCR association rates differed by HLA locus, with DRB1 most and HLA-C fewest.

Comments on this clone: Antigen: not known.

CDR1 is SEHNR and CDR2 is FQNEAQ in the germline V gene (reference sequence). CDR3 length equals 19 residues. The PCR made use of 60 Vbeta and 13 Jbeta primers. Profiled with immunoSEQ multiplex PCR; TCRdb holds only in-frame clones, not every one. The sample yields 150,000 to 200,000 clones, about 80% seen once. The source of this sequence is a woman in her forties in good health and CMV-seronegative. The sample taken for sequencing was PBMCs. V gene TRBV7-9 combines with J gene TRBJ2-5; 12 nucleotides match TRBD1. With the DNA end fitting TRBJ2-7 better, the J assignment may be wrong. The DNA for the CDR3 is TGTGCCAGCAGCTTAACCCCGGGGACAGGGGGCCACAGCTCCTACGAGCAGTACTTC. Translating gives CASSLTPGTGGHSSYEQYF.